This T cell receptor beta chain was captured in a study of T cells after posttransplantation cyclophosphamide. Study outcomes and limitations: Blood and skin or GI T cell repertoires showed limited TRB overlap. TRB clonality was highly associated with recipient CMV seropositivity and reactivation. Later blood repertoires were often dominated by clones from the donor CD8+ memory compartment.

V gave up 7 bases and J gave up 6 bases; unmatched junction bases: 10. The V gene's germline CDR1 is SGHTA and CDR2 FQGNSA. CDR3 length: 14 residues. Cells defined as naive were viable CD3+CD4+ or CD3+CD8+ and CCR7+CD45RA+CD45RO-CD95-CD27+CD28+. This related bone marrow graft donor gave peripheral blood on the day of marrow donation. Using immunoSEQ multiplex PCR, the repertoire was profiled, and TCRdb retains in-frame clones only, with some absent. Among around 20,000 clones, approximately 98% were seen once, and the ten largest hold around 0.13%. In the case of this clone: Its antigen remains unknown.

V usage is TRBV7-2 and J usage is TRBJ2-7; 9 bases fit TRBD1. The sequenced material came from naive CD4+ T cells sorted from PBMCs. The clonotype was recovered from a man aged 50-60 years in good health, CMV-negative, and a related stem cell transplant donor. The CDR3, as DNA: TGTGCCAGCACCACGGGACAGGGACGCGGCGAGCAGTACTTC. As protein: CASTTGQGRGEQYF.